This T cell receptor beta chain was retrieved from a study of T cell responses to AZD1222 COVID-19 vaccine. Whole-study context: Pooling covered second doses at about 4 or about 12 weeks.

Produced via immunoSEQ multiplex PCR; TCRdb's table is partial and in-frame only. The sample records approximately 120,000 clones, approximately 88% being singletons. Trimming removed 0 bases from V and 8 bases from J, with 19 bases in between. CDR3 size: 16 residues. Germline V gives CDR1 WNHNN, CDR2 SYGVQD (reference sequence). A remark on this clone: Its antigen remains unknown.

Findings of the study overall: After two AZD1222 doses, spike-specific TCR breadth and depth rose versus day 0. Of spike-specific TCRs, nearly half reportedly target regions left unmutated in variants. Among AZD1222 vaccinees, only six were seropositive at baseline.

This clonotype was obtained from an adult in good health. The chain joins TRBV10-1 to TRBJ1-1, with unresolved D. Sample: peripheral blood, taken on day 0 of AZD1222 vaccination. This CDR3 reads CASSESRRPTGWEAFF. CDR3 nucleotide sequence: TGCGCCAGCAGTGAGTCGAGGCGTCCCACCGGATGGGAAGCTTTCTTT.